The subject of this entry is one T cell receptor beta chain. As yet, its antigen is unknown. Repertoires were generated with immunoSEQ multiplex PCR, while TCRdb's copy carries only in-frame clones and drops some. The sample has tens of thousands of clones, 55% to 70% seen once. CDR1 is MNHEY and CDR2 is SMNVEV in the germline V gene (reference sequence). Deletions cut 4 bases from V and 4 bases from J, with 11 bases between. The CDR3 is made up of 13 amino acids. This entry belongs to a study of cytotoxic CD8 clonotypes in ibrutinib-treated CLL. Study as a whole: Roughly 10 relapsed/refractory, some 14 treatment-naive; around 18 IGHV unmutated. Response material was collected after a median around 12 months of treatment, range 6 to 36. Mean per-sample yields comprised roughly 260,000 productive templates and around 92,000 productive rearrangements.

Findings of the study overall: Clonality went up at ibrutinib response and then declined back toward baseline at progression.

V gene TRBV27 combines with J gene TRBJ2-7; weak D call: TRBD1 (5 bases). The TCR originated in a human donor with chronic lymphocytic leukemia. Source: PBMCs, taken after 24 months of ibrutinib treatment. In DNA form, the CDR3 reads TGTGCCAGCAGTTCACAGGACGGTTACGAGCAGTACTTC. It codes for CASSSQDGYEQYF.